Sequencing of this T cell receptor beta chain was carried out in a study of shared clonotypes between healthy human individuals. The CDR3 has 16 amino acids. Trimming stripped 4 bases from V and 5 bases from J, with 20 bases between. Germline CDR1 is MGHRA and CDR2 is YSYEKL. A remark on this clone: Its target is not known.

Study-wide points: Incomplete sequencing of sorted subsets was indicated by rarefaction despite large depth. Sequencing depth was a factor that was expected to affect clonotype sharing among donors.

The data were produced by immunoSEQ multiplex PCR, yet TCRdb's version contains in-frame clones alone and is incomplete. This repertoire shows about 700,000 clones, under 80% found once; its top ten account for 1.5% to 2%. V gene TRBV4-1 combines with J gene TRBJ1-2; D perhaps matches TRBD1 (6 bases). This clonotype was sampled from a woman in her thirties in good health. The source material was memory CD4+ T cells sorted from blood. Subset denoted: CD45RA-negative fraction. This CDR3 reads CASSRVGGKGVYGYTF. DNA of the CDR3: TGCGCCAGCAGCCGAGTCGGGGGCAAGGGCGTGTATGGCTACACCTTC.